One sample yielded the 20 T cell receptor beta chains listed below, sequenced in a study of cytomegalovirus exposure and HLA in healthy donors (dated by TCRdb to about 2017). Libraries were built with the immunoSEQ multiplex PCR assay. For the multiplex PCR, a mixture combining 60 forward primers for TCR Vbeta segments and 13 reverse primers for TCR Jbeta segments was used. The source is immuneACCESS, and TCRdb retained only in-frame sequences with V and J called. Part of the clones is not carried over; for the studies checked, unresolved V genes explain less than half of this, and the remainder is unexplained. The table for this sample lists about 200,000 clones. 1.1% of the sample belongs to the ten largest clones. Material for sequencing was PBMCs. Receptor source: a girl aged 2 to 10 in good health and CMV-seropositive.

The V call is TRBV9, the J call TRBJ1-2; 11 bases map to TRBD1. CDR3 length equals 15 residues. From germline, CDR1 is SGDLS and CDR2 YYNGEE. V gave up 2 bases and J gave up 2 bases; unmatched junction bases: 2. The CDR3 nucleotides are TGTGCCAGCAGCGTCGGACAGGGGGCGAACTATGGCTACACCTTC. This encodes CASSVGQGANYGYTF.

The chain recombines TRBV27 with TRBJ2-7; a weak D match, TRBD2 (7 bases). CDR3 size: 16 residues. V lost 2 bases and J lost 4, with 18 bases in between. In germline, CDR1 is MNHEY, CDR2 SMNVEV (reference sequence). The CDR3: CASSLRRDGGPYEQYF. Written as DNA, the CDR3 is TGTGCCAGCAGTTTAAGGCGAGACGGGGGGCCTTACGAGCAGTACTTC.

The chain uses TRBV19 and TRBJ1-1, with a possible D match to TRBD1 (6 bases). The germline V gene has CDR1 LNHDA and CDR2 SQIVND (reference sequence). CDR3 length equals 14 residues. Trimming left V 5 bases short and J 1 base short, with 11 bases between. CDR3 nucleotides: TGTGCCAGTAGTTACAGGGCCGGGAACACTGAAGCTTTCTTT. It encodes CASSYRAGNTEAFF.

The V gene is TRBV7-9, the J gene TRBJ2-7, with 7 bases aligning to TRBD1. Unmatched junction bases numbered 11, after V lost 6 bases and J lost 3 bases. The CDR3 contains 15 residues. The V gene's germline CDR1 is SEHNR and CDR2 FQNEAQ (reference sequence). CDR3 coding DNA: TGTGCCAGCAGATATACCGGGACAGACCGCTACGAGCAGTACTTC. Encoded protein: CASRYTGTDRYEQYF.

This chain connects TRBV28 to TRBJ1-1; 8 bases line up with TRBD1. With 3 bases clipped from V and 7 bases from J, the junction kept 4 bases outside the gene matches. Germline CDR1 is MDHEN and CDR2 is SYDVKM. The CDR3 totals 13 residues. The DNA of the CDR3 is TGTGCCAGCAGTTTGCGGGACAGGAGTGAAGCTTTCTTT. It codes for CASSLRDRSEAFF.

As DNA, the CDR3 is TGTGCCATCAGTGGGGACAGGGGGCAAGCCGGGGAGCTGTTTTTT. Translated: CAISGDRGQAGELFF. The chain couples TRBV10-3 to TRBJ2-2; 12 nucleotides align to TRBD1. The CDR3 is 15 residues long. Germline V CDR1 and CDR2: ENHRY, SYGVKD. V gave up 4 bases and J gave up 6 bases; unmatched junction bases: 3.

V is TRBV15 and J is TRBJ2-3; TRBD2 agrees at 7 bases. This CDR3 spans 16 amino acids. V trimming: 1 base; J trimming: 0 bases; junction bases outside the gene matches: 4. Looked up from germline, CDR1 is LNHNV and CDR2 is YYDKDF (reference sequence). This chain's CDR3 is CATSRGGSGSTDTQYF. In nucleotides, the CDR3 is TGTGCCACCAGCAGAGGCGGTAGCGGGAGCACAGATACGCAGTATTTT. The full variable domain, rest sourced from reference TRBV15 and TRBJ2-3, is DAMVIQNPRYQVTQFGKPVTLSCSQTLNHNVMYWYQQKSSQAPKLLFHYYDKDFNNEADTPDNFQSRRPNTSFCFLDIRSPGLGDTAMYLCATSRGGSGSTDTQYFGPGTRLTVL.

V gene TRBV28 combines with J gene TRBJ1-3; D is ambiguous. Per the germline V gene, CDR1 is MDHEN and CDR2 is SYDVKM. CDR3 length: 15 amino acids. Trimming removed 3 bases from V and 0 bases from J, with 9 bases in between. In DNA form, the CDR3 reads TGTGCCAGCAGTTTTTTCGCGAACTCTGGAAACACCATATATTTT. This encodes CASSFFANSGNTIYF.

The CDR3 DNA follows: TGCGCCAGCAGCCAAGGGACTTCTACAAGGGAGACCCAGTACTTC. Translation: CASSQGTSTRETQYF. The chain has TRBV4-1 and TRBJ2-5, with a weak D call TRBD2 (5 bases). The CDR3 consists of 15 residues. Deletions cut 1 base from V and 5 bases from J, with 14 bases between. The V gene's germline CDR1 is MGHRA and CDR2 YSYEKL.

The V and J genes are TRBV14 and TRBJ2-5; no clear D gene. Trimming removed 0 bases from V and 5 bases from J, with 13 bases in between. CDR3 size: 15 residues. Germline CDR1 is SGHDN and CDR2 is FVKESK. The CDR3 DNA reads as TGTGCCAGCAGCCAAGACGGAAAATTCAGGGAGACCCAGTACTTC. Translation: CASSQDGKFRETQYF.

The chain has TRBV19 and TRBJ2-1; D call uncertain. Germline loops: CDR1 LNHDA, CDR2 SQIVND (reference sequence). This CDR3 region has 12 residues. Trimming left V 7 bases short and J 9 bases short, with 13 bases between. CDR3 sequence reads: CASTTLVREQFF. DNA for the CDR3: TGTGCCAGTACCACGCTAGTGCGTGAGCAGTTCTTC.

The chain is built from TRBV6-1 and TRBJ1-2; D call uncertain. V was pared by 3 bases and J by 6 bases, with 14 bases between. CDR3 length equals 14 residues. Germline lookup yields CDR1 MNHNS and CDR2 SASEGT. The CDR3 DNA is TGTGCCAGCAGTGACTCCGGCAGGTCGAATGGCTACACCTTC. It yields the protein CASSDSGRSNGYTF.

The chain combines TRBV27 with TRBJ1-1; TRBD1 matches at 7 bases. The CDR3 loop spans 17 amino acids. CDR1 MNHEY and CDR2 SMNVEV come from the germline V gene (reference sequence). V lost 4 bases, J lost 0 bases, and 11 bases stayed unmatched. DNA for the CDR3: TGTGCCAGCAGTTCCCCCCAGGGGGTCAACGTGAACACTGAAGCTTTCTTT. It yields the protein CASSSPQGVNVNTEAFF.

The gene calls are TRBV2 and TRBJ2-1; 10 nucleotides agree with TRBD2. CDR1 and CDR2 (germline): SNHLY, FYNNEI. This CDR3 comprises 14 residues. V lost 6 bases to trimming and J lost 8 bases; unmatched junction nucleotides: 7. The CDR3 loop reads CASRKAGGWDEQFF. The CDR3 DNA reads as TGTGCCAGCAGGAAAGCGGGAGGGTGGGATGAGCAGTTCTTC. Looking up the rest from reference TRBV2 and TRBJ2-1 gives the full variable domain: EPEVTQTPSHQVTQMGQEVILRCVPISNHLYFYWYRQILGQKVEFLVSFYNNEISEKSEIFDDQFSVERPDGSNFTLKIRSTKLEDSAMYFCASRKAGGWDEQFFGPGTRLTVL.

This sequence joins TRBV7-9 and TRBJ2-7; the match to TRBD1 covers 7 bases. Trimming removed 5 bases from V and 6 bases from J; junction bases left unmatched: 13. Germline V gene data show CDR1 as SEHNR and CDR2 as FQNEAQ (reference sequence). The CDR3 is 15 residues long. CDR3 nucleotides: TGTGCCAGCAGCCCCCGGGACAGCCTTACGACCGAGCAGTACTTC. This encodes CASSPRDSLTTEQYF.

The chain joins TRBV5-4 to TRBJ1-1; tentatively, D is TRBD1 (5 bases). Per germline, CDR1 SGHNT and CDR2 YYREEE (reference sequence). Trimming pared 0 bases from V and 1 base from J, leaving 7 bases between. The CDR3 has 14 amino acids. The CDR3 loop reads CASSLADRNTEAFF. CDR3 nucleotides: TGTGCCAGCAGCTTGGCCGACAGGAACACTGAAGCTTTCTTT.

This sequence joins TRBV6-6 and TRBJ1-6; 8 bases line up with TRBD1. Losses at the gene ends were 5 bases for V and 4 bases for J; bases not matched to a gene: 1. Germline loops: CDR1 MNHNY, CDR2 SVGAGI (reference sequence). The CDR3 sequence is 14 residues long. The CDR3 DNA follows: TGTGCCAGCAGTGACAGGGGTTATAATTCACCCCTCCACTTT. Protein sequence: CASSDRGYNSPLHF.

This chain links TRBV7-9 with TRBJ2-5; 10 positions match TRBD2. Germline V gives CDR1 SEHNR, CDR2 FQNEAQ (reference sequence). The CDR3 contains 16 residues. The V segment lost 1 base and the J segment 3 bases; nucleotides outside the gene matches: 5. CDR3 sequence reads: CASSLDQREGKETQYF. The CDR3 DNA follows: TGTGCCAGCAGCTTAGACCAGCGGGAGGGCAAAGAGACCCAGTACTTC.

The chain uses TRBV19 and TRBJ2-7; D perhaps matches TRBD2 (6 bases). CDR1 LNHDA and CDR2 SQIVND come from the germline V gene (reference sequence). The V and J ends lost 3 bases and 3 bases respectively, with 12 bases between them. The CDR3 has 14 residues. The CDR3 reads CASSILGGYYEQYF. CDR3 nucleotide sequence: TGTGCCAGTAGTATCCTCGGGGGTTACTACGAGCAGTACTTC.

This chain connects TRBV28 to TRBJ2-1, with 13 bases identical to TRBD2. Germline trimming cut 3 bases from V and 10 bases from J; bases unmatched to any gene: 6. The CDR3 contains 15 residues. Germline values: CDR1 MDHEN, CDR2 SYDVKM. CDR3 DNA: TGTGCCAGCAGTTTCGGACTAGCGGGAGTGGGAGAGCAGTTCTTC. Protein product: CASSFGLAGVGEQFF.